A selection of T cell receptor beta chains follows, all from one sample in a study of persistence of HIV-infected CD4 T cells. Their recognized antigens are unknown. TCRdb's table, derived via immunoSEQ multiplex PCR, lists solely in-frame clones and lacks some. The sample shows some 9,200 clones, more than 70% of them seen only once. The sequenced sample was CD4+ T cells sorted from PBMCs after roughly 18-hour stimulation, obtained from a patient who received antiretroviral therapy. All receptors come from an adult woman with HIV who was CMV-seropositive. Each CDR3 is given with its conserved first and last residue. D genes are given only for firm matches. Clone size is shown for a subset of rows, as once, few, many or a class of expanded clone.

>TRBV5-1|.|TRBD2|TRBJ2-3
TGCGCCAGCACCCTTCCTGAGTCGGGAGGGCCTCAAGATACGCAGTATTTT
CASTLPESGGPQDTQYF
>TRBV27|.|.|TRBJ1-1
TGTGCCAGCAGTCTAAGGACAGAACTTGAAGCTTTCTTT
CASSLRTELEAFF
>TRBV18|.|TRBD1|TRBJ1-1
TGTGCCAGCTCGCGGAACAGGGGTGGCACTGAAGCTTTCTTT
CASSRNRGGTEAFF
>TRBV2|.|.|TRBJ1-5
TGTGCCAGCAGTGAAAGAACAGTCCAGCAGCCCCAGCATTTT
CASSERTVQQPQHF
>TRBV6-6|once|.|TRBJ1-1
TGTGCCAGCAGTACGAGCCGAGAGGCGGAAGCTTTCTTT
CASSTSREAEAFF
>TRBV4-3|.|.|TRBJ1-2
TGCGCCAGCAGCCAAAATCTCCCACAGGGTATGCTCGGCGATGGCTACACCTTC
CASSQNLPQGMLGDGYTF
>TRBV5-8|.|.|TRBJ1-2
TGTGCCAGCAGCTTCCGGACACGGAATAACTATGGCTACACCTTC
CASSFRTRNNYGYTF
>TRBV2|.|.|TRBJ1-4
TGTGCCAGCAGAAGTACGGGGACGGTGCCTTTGAATGAAAAACTGTTTTTT
CASRSTGTVPLNEKLFF
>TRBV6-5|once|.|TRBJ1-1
TGTGCCAGCAGCCCACGACAGCTGGGGACTGAAGCTTTCTTT
CASSPRQLGTEAFF
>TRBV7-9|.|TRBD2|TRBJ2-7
TGTGCCAGCAGTCGGACTAGCGGGAGCCACGAGCAGTACTTC
CASSRTSGSHEQYF
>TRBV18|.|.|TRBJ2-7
TGTGCCAGCTCACCTTCGGGAATAACCTACGAGCAGTACTTC
CASSPSGITYEQYF
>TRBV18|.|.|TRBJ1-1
TGTGCCAGCTCACCACCTACACCGAACACTGAAGCTTTCTTT
CASSPPTPNTEAFF
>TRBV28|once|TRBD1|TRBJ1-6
TGTGCCAGCAGCCTAAGACAGGGGTATTCACCCCTCCACTTT
CASSLRQGYSPLHF
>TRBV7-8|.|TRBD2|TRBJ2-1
TGTGCCAGCAGCCCCGGACTAGCGGTAGGTCATGAGCAGTTCTTC
CASSPGLAVGHEQFF
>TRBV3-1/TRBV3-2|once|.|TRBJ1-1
TGTGCCAGCAGCCTAAGGGGAAGTACTGAAGCTTTCTTT
CASSLRGSTEAFF
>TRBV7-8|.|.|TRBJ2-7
TGTGCCAGCAGCTTATTACCATACGAGCAGTACTTC
CASSLLPYEQYF
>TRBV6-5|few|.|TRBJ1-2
TGTGCCAGCAACCCGGACAGAACCGCGTTTTTCGGCTACACCTTC
CASNPDRTAFFGYTF
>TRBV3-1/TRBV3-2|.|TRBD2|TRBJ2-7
TGTGCCAGCAGCCAAGATCGGACTAGCGGAGCCTACGAGCAGTACTTC
CASSQDRTSGAYEQYF
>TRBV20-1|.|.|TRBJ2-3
TGCAGTGCTGTAAGCACAGATACGCAGTATTTT
CSAVSTDTQYF
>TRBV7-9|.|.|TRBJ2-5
TGTGCCAGCAGCTCTGGACGGGGCCAAGAGACCCAGTACTTC
CASSSGRGQETQYF
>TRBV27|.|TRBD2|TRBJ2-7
TGTGCCAGCAGTTTAAACCTAGCGGGAGGAACTAGGTCCTACGAGCAGTACTTC
CASSLNLAGGTRSYEQYF
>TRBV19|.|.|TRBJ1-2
TGTGCCAGTGCCGACAGAGCAGGGGATGGCTACACCTTC
CASADRAGDGYTF
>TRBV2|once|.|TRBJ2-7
TGTGCCAGCAGTGTTAGCGTGAGCTCCTACGAGCAGTACTTC
CASSVSVSSYEQYF
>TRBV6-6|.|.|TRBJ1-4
TGTGCCAGCAGCCCTCGGGGTTCGATCAATGAAAAACTGTTTTTT
CASSPRGSINEKLFF